This T cell receptor beta chain comes out of a study of CD8+ T cells in alopecia areata. For the study at large: Tofacitinib dosing lasted 6 to 18 months, which was then followed by 6 months off drug.

The V and J ends lost 3 bases and 4 bases, in that order; junction bases with no gene match: 9. Germline CDR1 SGDLS, CDR2 YYNGEE. The CDR3 is made up of 15 amino acids. Treatment indicated: oral pan-JAK inhibitor, 5-10 mg twice daily. RNA was isolated and reverse transcribed to cDNA, the sequencing template. Here immunoSEQ multiplex PCR was the method, and the copy in TCRdb shows in-frame clones only, minus some. The table has around 140,000 clones, roughly 50% seen once; the top ten hold 15%. The sequencing here drew on CD8+ T cells sorted from blood, taken at week 4, from a patient treated with tofacitinib. The receptor comes from a human donor with alopecia areata. The chain employs TRBV9 and TRBJ1-1; 7 bases agree with TRBD1. CDR3 sequence: CASSAGKGAGTEAFF. CDR3 in DNA: TGTGCCAGCAGCGCCGGGAAGGGGGCCGGCACTGAAGCTTTCTTT.